The subject of this entry is one T cell receptor beta chain. In the authors' methods: Reference gene primer amplification gave estimated nucleated cell counts. Assay used: immunoSEQ multiplex PCR; TCRdb lists only in-frame clones, some missing. The DNA was the basis for D and trimming; V, J and clone size are from that table. Found here are around 70,000 clones, about nine tenths of them singletons; the top ten hold approximately 9.1%. The germline V gene encodes CDR1 DFQATT and CDR2 SNEGSKA (reference sequence). Trimming cost V 2 bases and J 16 bases, with 15 bases left between them. CDR3 length: 11 amino acids. This sample is part of a study of blood T cell repertoires in COVID-19. About the study: COVID-19 samples from acute and convalescent phases originated in the United States, Italy and Spain. From T cells, B-cell-depleted T cells, or PBMCs came the material, which was cDNA or gDNA.

This receptor was obtained from a human donor in a cohort sampled during active COVID-19. V and J are TRBV20-1 and TRBJ2-4, with D possibly matching TRBD1 (7 bases). Sequences were obtained from peripheral blood. The CDR3 DNA sequence: TGCAGTGCTAGACAGGGGGGCGAAACATACTTC. It yields the protein CSARQGGETYF.